These 16 T cell receptor beta chains originate from one sample sequenced in a study of cytomegalovirus exposure and HLA in healthy donors. PCR employed 60 Vbeta and 13 Jbeta primers. Only in-frame clones appear in the TCRdb table, and some are missing; sequencing was by immunoSEQ multiplex PCR. In all, the sample yields tens of thousands of clones. The sample comprised PBMCs. The receptor set was obtained from a middle-aged man in good health and CMV-seronegative.

V and J are TRBV18 and TRBJ2-7; no clear D gene. Per the germline V gene, CDR1 is KGHSH and CDR2 is LQKENI. The CDR3 runs 12 residues. The ends were cut back, 3 bases at V and 6 bases at J, with 9 bases in the middle. CDR3 nucleotide sequence: TGTGCCAGCTCACCGGTTCGGAGCGAGCAGTACTTC. The encoded protein is CASSPVRSEQYF.

This chain links TRBV5-1 with TRBJ1-2; D not certain. This CDR3 is 13 amino acids long. V was clipped by 1 base and J by 2 bases, with 6 bases between them. Germline CDR1 SGHRS, CDR2 YFSETQ. CDR3 protein: CASSLTANYGYTF. In DNA form, the CDR3 reads TGCGCCAGCAGCTTGACAGCCAACTATGGCTACACCTTC.

This sequence joins TRBV5-1 and TRBJ1-2, with 8 bases identical to TRBD1. V shed 0 bases and J 6 bases; nucleotides not matched to a gene: 7. This CDR3 is built from 15 residues. Germline V gene data show CDR1 as SGHRS and CDR2 as YFSETQ. The CDR3 here is CASSLVSGGYDGYTF. DNA of the CDR3: TGCGCCAGCAGCTTGGTTTCAGGGGGCTACGATGGCTACACCTTC.

In the case of this clone: Within the sample, other DNA sequences also encode this same CDR3. The CDR3 protein is CASSPRTSGSAGELFF. CDR3 DNA: TGTGCCAGCAGCCCCCGGACTAGCGGGAGTGCCGGGGAGCTGTTTTTT. The chain carries TRBV9 and TRBJ2-2; 13 positions match TRBD2. After removal of 4 bases from V and 6 bases from J, the junction contained 6 bases not matched to a gene. This CDR3 contains 16 residues. CDR1 and CDR2 from the germline V gene are SGDLS and YYNGEE.

The V gene is TRBV6-1, the J gene TRBJ2-7; 7 bases are a match to TRBD1. CDR1 and CDR2 (germline): MNHNS, SASEGT. This CDR3 is 14 amino acids long. The ends lost 5 bases at V and 3 bases at J; junction bases unmatched: 7. CDR3 sequence: CASSRTGSGYEQYF. Here the CDR3 DNA reads TGTGCCAGCAGTAGGACAGGTTCTGGCTACGAGCAGTACTTC.

The chain couples TRBV4-2 to TRBJ2-3, with 8 bases identical to TRBD2. The CDR3 contains 18 residues. The germline CDR1 and CDR2 sequences are LGHNA and YNFKEQ. V trimming: 4 bases; J trimming: 4 bases; junction bases outside the gene matches: 16. In nucleotides, the CDR3 is TGTGCCAGCAGCCCTATGGGGCGGACTAGCCGTGAAGCAGATACGCAGTATTTT. It specifies CASSPMGRTSREADTQYF.

The CDR3, as DNA: TGTGCCAGCAGCCCACGGGAGATGGATGGCTACACCTTC. It is translated as CASSPREMDGYTF. The chain has TRBV6-6 and TRBJ1-2; D is undetermined. The CDR3 spans 13 residues. CDR1 and CDR2 (germline): MNHNY, SVGAGI (reference sequence). Trimming cost V 6 bases and J 6 bases, with 14 bases left between them.

The V gene is TRBV4-1, the J gene TRBJ2-7, with D perhaps TRBD1 (5 bases). Trimming took 8 bases from V and 2 from J, leaving 16 bases between them. The CDR3 spans 14 residues. Germline V gives CDR1 MGHRA, CDR2 YSYEKL. Written as DNA, the CDR3 is TGCGCCAGCCGTGGTACAGGACCTCCCTACGAGCAGTACTTC. It encodes CASRGTGPPYEQYF.

This chain's CDR3 is CASSSRGTTGYTF. The CDR3, as DNA: TGTGCCAGCAGCTCACGCGGGACGACAGGCTACACCTTC. The chain has TRBV5-6 and TRBJ1-2; a weak D match, TRBD1 (5 bases). CDR1 is SGHDT and CDR2 is YYEEEE in the germline V gene. CDR3 length equals 13 residues. Trimming shortened V by 3 bases and J by 8 bases, and 14 bases separated the two germline ends.

The CDR3 is CASSFPAGTGAYEQYF. The CDR3 DNA sequence: TGTGCCAGCAGTTTCCCCGCCGGGACAGGGGCCTACGAGCAGTACTTC. The chain couples TRBV28 to TRBJ2-7, with TRBD1 matching over 10 bases. The CDR3 contains 16 residues. Losses at the gene ends were 3 bases for V and 2 bases for J; bases not matched to a gene: 7. Germline loops: CDR1 MDHEN, CDR2 SYDVKM.

J is TRBJ2-7 and V is TRBV27; a weak D match, TRBD1 (6 bases). Trimming took off 5 bases at V and 7 bases at J, with 24 bases between the two ends. This CDR3 is built from 16 residues. Germline CDR1 MNHEY, CDR2 SMNVEV (reference sequence). For the CDR3, the DNA is TGTGCCAGCAGTCAACACTCGACAGGACCATCGGGTGAGCAGTACTTC. Its protein product is CASSQHSTGPSGEQYF.

This chain joins TRBV7-9 and TRBJ2-6, with 8 bases lining up with TRBD1. Germline-derived CDR1 and CDR2 are SEHNR and FQNEAQ (reference sequence). Trimming at V came to 6 bases and at J to 1 base, leaving 14 bases not matched to a gene. The CDR3 consists of 19 residues. The CDR3 sequence: CASSSNPGQDVSGANVLTF. The CDR3 nucleotides are TGTGCCAGCAGTTCGAATCCGGGACAGGATGTTTCTGGGGCCAACGTCCTGACTTTC.

Comments on this clone: One junction end does not reproduce the germline sequence, and a read error may be involved. This sequence joins TRBV30 and TRBJ2-3; 12 nucleotides align to TRBD1. The CDR3 covers 13 residues. CDR1 and CDR2 from the germline V gene are GTSNPN and SVGIG (reference sequence). CDR3 protein: CALGTGGTDTQYF. The CDR3 DNA sequence: TGTGCCTTAGGGACAGGGGGCACGGATACGCAGTATTTT.

This chain links TRBV6-5 with TRBJ2-5; 7 bases line up with TRBD1. The DNA end lines up better with TRBJ2-7; the J call may be wrong. This CDR3 region has 16 residues. CDR1 is MNHEY, CDR2 SVGAGI, per germline. In DNA, the CDR3 is TGTGCCAGCAGTTACTCCTCCGGGAAAGGGGGCCACGAGCAGTACTTC. Encoded protein: CASSYSSGKGGHEQYF.

Worth noting for this clone: Other nucleotide sequences from this sample produce the same CDR3. The chain uses TRBV30 and TRBJ1-1, with 9 bases lining up with TRBD1. The germline CDR1 and CDR2 sequences are GTSNPN and SVGIG (reference sequence). The CDR3 length is 14 residues. Germline trimming cut 2 bases from V and 5 bases from J; bases unmatched to any gene: 6. The CDR3 DNA reads as TGTGCCTGGAGTAGGGGACAGGGAGGGACTGAAGCTTTCTTT. Encoded protein: CAWSRGQGGTEAFF.

V usage is TRBV6-9 and J usage is TRBJ2-7; TRBD1 matches 9 bases. Trimming cost V 6 bases and J 4 bases; bases outside gene matches: 7. The CDR3 totals 14 residues. Per the germline V gene, CDR1 is MNHGY and CDR2 is SVAAGI. This CDR3 is CASRRPDRGYEQYF. For the CDR3, the DNA is TGTGCCAGCAGGCGCCCGGACAGGGGTTACGAGCAGTACTTC.